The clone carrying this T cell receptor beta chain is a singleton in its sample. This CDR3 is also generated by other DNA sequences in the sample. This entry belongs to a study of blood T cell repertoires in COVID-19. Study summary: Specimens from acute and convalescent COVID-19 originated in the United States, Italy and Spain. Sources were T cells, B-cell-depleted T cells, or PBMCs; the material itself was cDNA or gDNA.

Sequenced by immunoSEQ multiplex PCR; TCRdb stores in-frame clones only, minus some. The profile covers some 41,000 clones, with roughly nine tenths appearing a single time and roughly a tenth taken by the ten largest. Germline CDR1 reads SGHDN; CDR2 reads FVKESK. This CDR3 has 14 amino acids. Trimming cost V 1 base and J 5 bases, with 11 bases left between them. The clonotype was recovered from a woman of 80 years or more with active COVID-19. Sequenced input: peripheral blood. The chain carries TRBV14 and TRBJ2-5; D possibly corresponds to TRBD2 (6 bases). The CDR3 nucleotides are TGTGCCAGCAGCCAAGCGGGGGTGAGGGAGACCCAGTACTTC. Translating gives CASSQAGVRETQYF.